Each of the 18 T cell receptor beta chains below was sequenced from the same sample in a study of blood T cells in healthy people across ages. A second PCR, run for about 7 to 11 cycles, used a sample-barcoded 5' primer plus a J-beta primer mix. TCRdb analysed the 5' RACE reads with MiXCR anew, one entry per CDR3 protein. The table shows fewer than 700,000 distinct CDR3 sequences, with around 43% occurring only once. The source material was blood. The receptors were sampled from a man older than 75 in good health.

The chain recombines TRBV7-8 with TRBJ2-6, with D hard to call. V was pared by 8 bases and J by 0 bases, with 8 bases between. CDR3 length equals 14 residues. CDR1 is SGHVS, CDR2 FQNEAQ, per germline. The CDR3 bases are TGTGCCAGCTCCTGCGGCTCTGGGGCCAACGTCCTGACTTTC. Amino acid sequence: CASSCGSGANVLTF.

J is TRBJ2-5 and V is TRBV27; D might be TRBD2 (6 bases). The V end was cut by 5 bases, the J end by 11 bases, with 18 bases between. CDR1 is MNHEY and CDR2 is SMNVEV in the germline V gene (reference sequence). This CDR3 contains 13 residues. The CDR3 DNA follows: TGTGCCAGCAGTCTACAGACTAGAGTTGAGCAGTACTTC. Translated: CASSLQTRVEQYF.

As DNA, the CDR3 is TGCAGTGCCGTTAGGGGACAGGGATCGAATGGTCAGCCCCAGCATTTT. This codes for CSAVRGQGSNGQPQHF. This chain uses TRBV20-1 with TRBJ1-5, with TRBD1 matching over 9 bases. This CDR3 is built from 16 residues. The V segment lost 6 bases and the J segment 6 bases; nucleotides outside the gene matches: 15. Germline CDR1 is DFQATT and CDR2 is SNEGSKA (reference sequence).

The sample holds a few counts of this clonotype. The CDR3: CASRPGQSSYNEQFF. CDR3 nucleotide sequence: TGCGCCAGCAGACCGGGGCAAAGCTCCTACAATGAGCAGTTCTTC. This rearrangement joins TRBV5-1 to TRBJ2-1; D might be TRBD1 or TRBD2, each matching 5 bases. This CDR3 contains 15 residues. The germline CDR1 and CDR2 sequences are SGHRS and YFSETQ. Trimming removed 5 bases from V and 0 bases from J, with 12 bases in between.

V gene TRBV6-2 or TRBV6-3 combines with J gene TRBJ2-7; no reliable D call. The V end lost 2 bases, the J end lost 6 bases, and 17 bases lay between the germline ends. The CDR3 covers 15 residues. Germline CDR1 MNHEY, CDR2 SVGEGT. The CDR3 protein is CASSYRGSGRVEQYF. In DNA form, the CDR3 reads TGTGCCAGCAGTTACAGAGGCTCAGGTCGGGTCGAGCAGTACTTC.

In the case of this clonotype: No DNA is shown, since the ends of the CDR3 on it are uncertain; the CDR3 is the one TCRdb lists. This chain joins TRBV12-3 or TRBV12-4 and TRBJ2-3; the table assigns TRBD1, which was not confirmed against the DNA. The CDR3 is 16 residues long, ends included. Here the CDR3 reads CASILGRGISTDTPYF.

This clonotype was seen more than once but under ten times. This rearrangement joins TRBV5-5 to TRBJ1-4, with 7 nucleotides matching TRBD1. Germline CDR1 SGHKS, CDR2 YYEKEE (reference sequence). This CDR3 spans 15 amino acids. V lost 6 bases to trimming and J lost 6 bases; unmatched junction nucleotides: 11. CDR3 sequence reads: CASTQLGTEDEKLFF. The CDR3 DNA follows: TGTGCCAGCACCCAACTCGGGACAGAAGATGAAAAACTGTTTTTT. The entire variable domain, with the rest obtained from reference TRBV5-5 and TRBJ1-4, is as follows: DAGVTQSPTHLIKTRGQQVTLRCSPISGHKSVSWYQQVLGQGPQFIFQYYEKEERGRGNFPDRFSARQFPNYSSELNVNALLLGDSALYLCASTQLGTEDEKLFFGSGTQLSVL.

Notes on this clonotype: The junction shows a germline mismatch at one end, possibly a read error. V usage is TRBV29-1 and J usage is TRBJ1-5; 8 bases line up with TRBD1. CDR3 length equals 13 residues. CDR1 SQVTM and CDR2 ANQGSEA come from the germline V gene. The CDR3 spells CSVGGQVNQPQHF. CDR3 nucleotides: TGTAGCGTTGGGGGACAGGTCAATCAGCCCCAGCATTTT.

In this sample, this clonotype turned up a few times. The gene calls are TRBV3-1 and TRBJ2-5; 7 bases fit TRBD1. CDR1 and CDR2 (germline): LGHDT, YNNKEL (reference sequence). The CDR3 runs to 17 residues. Trimming took 6 bases from V and 0 from J; bases not matched to a gene: 13. The CDR3 DNA reads as TGTGCCAGCAGTGGCATGCGACAGGGTTCGGACCAAGAGACCCAGTACTTC. Its translation: CASSGMRQGSDQETQYF.

This chain uses TRBV29-1 with TRBJ2-4; the match to TRBD2 covers 9 bases. The J call is in doubt because the DNA end fits TRBJ2-5 better. CDR1 and CDR2 (germline): SQVTM, ANQGSEA. The CDR3 totals 16 residues. The CDR3 nucleotides are TGCAGCGTTGAAGTTCCGCGGGGGGGCGTAGGAGAGACCCAGTACTTC. Translated, it gives CSVEVPRGGVGETQYF.

The sample holds a few counts of this clonotype. This chain joins TRBV27 and TRBJ2-7, with D tentatively TRBD2 (6 bases). Germline-derived CDR1 and CDR2 are MNHEY and SMNVEV (reference sequence). This CDR3 region has 15 residues. V gave up 6 bases and J gave up 0 bases, with 15 bases separating them. The DNA of the CDR3 is TGTGCCAGCAGGCCTACCGGGACTCGCTCCTACGAGCAGTACTTC. Encoded protein: CASRPTGTRSYEQYF.

Remarks on this clonotype: This clone may be a read error of a much larger clone one base away. The genes are TRBV7-2 and TRBJ2-7; 10 bases fit TRBD2. Germline V gives CDR1 SGHTA, CDR2 FQGNSA. This CDR3 region has 16 residues. With V trimmed by 5 bases and J by 7 bases, 14 bases remained unmatched. The CDR3 DNA sequence: TGTGCCAGCAGCCAAGACGTGAGCGGGGGGGCTTTTGAGCAGTACTTC. This codes for CASSQDVSGGAFEQYF. Looking up the rest from reference TRBV7-2 and TRBJ2-7 gives the full variable domain: GAGVSQSPSNKVTEKGKDVELRCDPISGHTALYWYRQSLGQGLEFLIYFQGNSAPDKSGLPSDRFSAERTGGSVSTLTIQRTQQEDSAVYLCASSQDVSGGAFEQYFGPGTRLTVT.

In this sample, this clonotype turned up once. The V call is TRBV7-8, the J call TRBJ2-5; a possible D gene is TRBD2 (5 bases). Germline CDR1 and CDR2: SGHVS and FQNEAQ. Trimming took off 5 bases at V and 5 bases at J, with 15 bases between the two ends. This CDR3 region has 14 residues. CDR3 sequence: CASSPIWRRETQYF. CDR3 in DNA: TGTGCCAGCAGCCCGATTTGGAGGCGGGAGACCCAGTACTTC.

The rearrangement joins TRBV3-1 to TRBJ2-3, with 11 bases fitting TRBD2. The trim removed 2 bases at V and 8 bases at J, leaving 12 bases unmatched. The CDR3 has 17 residues. Looked up from germline, CDR1 is LGHDT and CDR2 is YNNKEL (reference sequence). As DNA, the CDR3 is TGTGCCAGCAGCCAACGTGCCCGGACTAGCGGGCAAGGTACGCAGTATTTT. Protein: CASSQRARTSGQGTQYF.

This rearrangement joins TRBV7-9 to TRBJ1-4; TRBD1 is a possible D gene (5 bases). The ends were cut back, 5 bases at V and 0 bases at J, with 13 bases in the middle. Looked up from germline, CDR1 is SEHNR and CDR2 is FQNEAQ (reference sequence). CDR3 length: 16 amino acids. The CDR3 sequence is CASSQGRTATNEKLFF. CDR3 coding DNA: TGTGCCAGCAGCCAGGGAAGGACTGCAACTAATGAAAAACTGTTTTTT.

In this sample, this clonotype turned up a few times. This CDR3 reads CSALNRAYGQYF. In DNA form, the CDR3 reads TGCAGTGCCCTTAACAGGGCATATGGGCAGTATTTT. The chain uses TRBV20-1 and TRBJ2-3; a possible D gene is TRBD1 (6 bases). CDR3 size: 12 residues. Trimming pared 6 bases from V and 11 bases from J, leaving 18 bases between. From germline, CDR1 is DFQATT and CDR2 SNEGSKA (reference sequence).

The genes are TRBV3-1 and TRBJ2-1, with 10 bases matching TRBD2. Germline V gives CDR1 LGHDT, CDR2 YNNKEL (reference sequence). V trimming: 0 bases; J trimming: 4 bases; junction bases outside the gene matches: 6. The CDR3 covers 17 residues. The CDR3 loop reads CASSQEGLGLAYNEQFF. The CDR3 nucleotides read TGTGCCAGCAGCCAAGAAGGTTTGGGACTAGCGTACAATGAGCAGTTCTTC.

This clonotype showed up just a few times. This chain uses TRBV20-1 with TRBJ2-3, with no clear D. Trimming stripped 1 base from V and 4 bases from J, with 6 bases between. The CDR3 extends over 12 amino acids. Germline V CDR1 and CDR2: DFQATT, SNEGSKA (reference sequence). The CDR3 is CSARVPPDTQYF. The CDR3 nucleotides read TGCAGTGCTAGAGTCCCCCCAGATACGCAGTATTTT.